This is a list of T cell receptor beta chains from one sample in a study of shared clonotypes between healthy human individuals. Only in-frame clones appear in the TCRdb table, and some are missing; sequencing was by immunoSEQ multiplex PCR. In the table there are over a million clones, about 77% of which are singletons. Source material: memory CD4+ T cells sorted from blood. The receptors originated from a young man in good health. Both conserved end residues are part of each CDR3. The D gene is left open where the match is weak. Clone sizes are given selectively: once, few, many, or a class where the clone is expanded.

J,V,size,D,DNA,CDR3
TRBJ2-7,TRBV25-1,.,.,TGTGCCAGCAGTGAATCGGGACGAGTCAAATACGAGCAGTACTTC,CASSESGRVKYEQYF
TRBJ2-3,TRBV18,.,TRBD1,TGTGCCAGCTCACTTCTAACAATACAGGGGGCGCAGACAGATACGCAGTATTTT,CASSLLTIQGAQTDTQYF
TRBJ2-7,TRBV7-8,.,.,TGTGCCAGCAGCTTAGTTTACCCAATCTACGAGCAGTACTTC,CASSLVYPIYEQYF
TRBJ1-5,TRBV29-1,.,.,TGCAGCGTTGGGGGGTTAAATCAGCCCCAGCATTTT,CSVGGLNQPQHF
TRBJ2-2,TRBV7-6,.,.,TGTGCCAGCAGCTTAGAGAGTGGAACAACCACCGGGGAGCTGTTTTTT,CASSLESGTTTGELFF
TRBJ1-6,TRBV2,few,TRBD1,TGTGCCAGCAGCAAAGACCGGGACAGGGTAGCCTCACCCCTCCACTTT,CASSKDRDRVASPLHF
TRBJ1-1,TRBV19,.,.,TGTGCCAGTAAACTCGGATGGAACACTGAAGCTTTCTTT,CASKLGWNTEAFF
TRBJ2-1,TRBV5-1,.,.,TGCGCCAGCAACTCGTTTGGAGTCTCCTACAATGAGCAGTTCTTC,CASNSFGVSYNEQFF
TRBJ1-6,TRBV6-5,.,.,TGTGCCAGCAGTTACTTGGGTCCCCGTTTTAATTCACCCCTCCACTTT,CASSYLGPRFNSPLHF
TRBJ1-4,TRBV25-1,once,.,TGTGCCAGCAGTGACCACGGAACTAATGAAAAACTGTTTTTT,CASSDHGTNEKLFF
TRBJ2-7,TRBV25-1,once,.,TGTGCCAGCAGTGAACTCGGCTACGTCTACGAGCAGTACTTC,CASSELGYVYEQYF
TRBJ1-2,TRBV4-1,.,TRBD1,TGCGCCAGCAGCCAAGATGGTTCCAGGGGGGGGTCTAACTATGGCTACACCTTC,CASSQDGSRGGSNYGYTF
TRBJ1-2,TRBV6-6,.,.,TGTGCCAGCAGCCGAGGACAGCAATTCTATGGCTACACCTTC,CASSRGQQFYGYTF
TRBJ2-3,TRBV7-2,.,.,TGTGCCAGCAGCTCGCCCAGTAGAGATACGCAGTATTTT,CASSSPSRDTQYF
TRBJ2-2,TRBV9,.,TRBD2,TGTGCCAGCAGCCCAACTAGCGGGAAAGCCGGGGAGCTGTTTTTT,CASSPTSGKAGELFF
TRBJ1-2,TRBV11-2,.,.,TGTGCCAGCAGCTTAGATAGACTGGGGGCTAACTATGGCTACACCTTC,CASSLDRLGANYGYTF
TRBJ2-5,TRBV10-2,once,.,TGCGCCAGCAGTGAACAGGGTATCAGGGAGACCCAGTACTTC,CASSEQGIRETQYF
TRBJ1-6,TRBV25-1,.,.,TGTGCCAGCAGTGGGGGGATGGACAGCCGCTCCTATAATTCACCCCTCCACTTT,CASSGGMDSRSYNSPLHF
TRBJ2-3,TRBV7-2,few,.,TGTGCCAGCAGCTTCGGGGGAGATACGCAGTATTTT,CASSFGGDTQYF
TRBJ2-6,TRBV5-1,.,.,TGCGCCAGCAGCTTGGAAGGGCCTGGGGCCAACGTCCTGACTTTC,CASSLEGPGANVLTF
TRBJ2-3,TRBV7-6,.,TRBD2,TGTGCCAGCAGCTTAGACGCGGGGGGGAGCACAGATACGCAGTATTTT,CASSLDAGGSTDTQYF
TRBJ2-7,TRBV27,.,TRBD2,TGTGCCAGCCGACCACTAGCGGGGGAATACGAGCAGTACTTC,CASRPLAGEYEQYF